The rows below give T cell receptor beta chains drawn from one sample of a study of shared clonotypes between healthy human individuals. Sequenced by immunoSEQ multiplex PCR; TCRdb stores in-frame clones only, minus some. This sample has nearly 600,000 clones, with over 95% found just once. The sample consisted of naive CD8+ T cells sorted from blood. All receptors derive from a woman aged 25 to 39 in good health. CDR3s include the opening cysteine and the closing phenylalanine or tryptophan. A D gene is named only where the DNA matches it firmly. The size field is filled for only some rows; it gives once, few, many or a size class.

V gene	J gene	D gene	clone size	CDR3 DNA	CDR3 protein
TRBV4-1	TRBJ1-2	TRBD1	NA	TGCGCCAGCAGCCAAGTCGGACAGGGATTGACTGGCTACACCTTC	CASSQVGQGLTGYTF
TRBV5-4	TRBJ1-4	NA	once	TGTGCCAGCAGCTTGGCCGAGGAAGGGGGGGAAAAACTGTTTTTT	CASSLAEEGGEKLFF
TRBV10-1	TRBJ2-5	NA	NA	TGCGCCAGCAGTGTAAGGACTGGGGAGACCCAGTACTTC	CASSVRTGETQYF
TRBV29-1	TRBJ2-5	NA	NA	TGCAGCGCCAACCAAGAGACCCAGTACTTC	CSANQETQYF
TRBV2	TRBJ2-7	NA	NA	TGTGCCAGCGCCTGGTTATACCACGAGCAGTACTTC	CASAWLYHEQYF
TRBV5-6	TRBJ2-7	TRBD1	NA	TGTGCCAGCAGCTTGCAGGGACAGGGGGCGGGGGAGCAGTACTTC	CASSLQGQGAGEQYF
TRBV27	TRBJ2-7	NA	NA	TGTGCCAGCAGTTTGGATTTAAGCACTCTCTACGAGCAGTACTTC	CASSLDLSTLYEQYF
TRBV6-5	TRBJ2-1	NA	NA	TGTGCCAGCAGTTACTCAAGCGAGCAGTTCTTC	CASSYSSEQFF
TRBV7-2	TRBJ2-7	TRBD2	NA	TGTGCCAGCAGCTTAGAGTCGTCTAGCGGGAGGGTAGTAGGGCAGTACTTC	CASSLESSSGRVVGQYF
TRBV6-5	TRBJ2-7	TRBD2	NA	TGTGCCAGCAGTCAGAGCGGGACTAGCGTTCATGAGCAGTACTTC	CASSQSGTSVHEQYF
TRBV5-4	TRBJ2-7	NA	NA	TGTGCCAGCAGTCTGGGGCGGACCTCCGGGTCGCAGTACTTC	CASSLGRTSGSQYF
TRBV11-2	TRBJ1-5	NA	NA	TGTGCCAGCAGCTTAGGGCGGACTAATCAGCCCCAGCATTTT	CASSLGRTNQPQHF
TRBV19	TRBJ1-2	NA	NA	TGTGCCAGTATCGCCGGGCAGGTCACCCCTTCGGGATATGGCTACACCTTC	CASIAGQVTPSGYGYTF
TRBV27	TRBJ2-2	TRBD1	NA	TGTGCCAGCAGTCTAGGACAGGGGGCTGCCGGGGAGCTGTTTTTT	CASSLGQGAAGELFF
TRBV7-9	TRBJ1-2	NA	once	TGTGCCAGCAGCTTAGTGGCAGACGGTCGTAGCTACACCTTC	CASSLVADGRSYTF
TRBV30	TRBJ2-7	TRBD1	NA	TGTGCCGGGACAGGGGCGCGAGGCGAGCAGTACTTC	CAGTGARGEQYF
TRBV29-1	TRBJ2-1	TRBD2	NA	TGCAGCGTTTTAGCGGGAGACTACAATGAGCAGTTCTTC	CSVLAGDYNEQFF